The clone carrying this TCR beta chain was recorded only once. The repertoire was sequenced with immunoSEQ multiplex PCR; TCRdb's copy has only in-frame clones and lacks some. The sample includes some 80,000 clones, 97% of them seen just once. The source of the sample is a study of technical replicates of blood from a handful of donors. Sequenced: T cells isolated from PBMCs. This receptor was taken from a human donor in good health.

In nucleotides, the CDR3 is TGTGCCAGCAGCGCTGGGGCTAGCGACTCCTACGAGCAGTACTTC. It codes for CASSAGASDSYEQYF. The chain has TRBV28 and TRBJ2-7; D possibly corresponds to TRBD2 (6 bases). V was clipped by 6 bases and J by 0 bases, with 15 bases between them. The CDR3 has 15 residues. Germline loops: CDR1 MDHEN, CDR2 SYDVKM. Full variable domain (missing parts from reference TRBV28 and TRBJ2-7): DVKVTQSSRYLVKRTGEKVFLECVQDMDHENMFWYRQDPGLGLRLIYFSYDVKMKEKGDIPEGYSVSREKKERFSLILESASTNQTSMYLCASSAGASDSYEQYFGPGTRLTVT.